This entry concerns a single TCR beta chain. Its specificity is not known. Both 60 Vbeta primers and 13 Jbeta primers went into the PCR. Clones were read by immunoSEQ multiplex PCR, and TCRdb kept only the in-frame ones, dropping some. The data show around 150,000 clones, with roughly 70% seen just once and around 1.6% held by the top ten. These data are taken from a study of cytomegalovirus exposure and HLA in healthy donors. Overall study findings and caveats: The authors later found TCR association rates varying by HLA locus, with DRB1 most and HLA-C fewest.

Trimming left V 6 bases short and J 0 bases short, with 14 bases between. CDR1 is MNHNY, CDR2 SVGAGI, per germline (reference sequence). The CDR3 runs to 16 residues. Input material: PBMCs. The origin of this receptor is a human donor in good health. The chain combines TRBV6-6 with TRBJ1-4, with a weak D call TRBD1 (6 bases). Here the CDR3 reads CASRSGQTATNEKLFF. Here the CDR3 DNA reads TGTGCCAGCAGATCTGGACAGACCGCAACTAATGAAAAACTGTTTTTT.